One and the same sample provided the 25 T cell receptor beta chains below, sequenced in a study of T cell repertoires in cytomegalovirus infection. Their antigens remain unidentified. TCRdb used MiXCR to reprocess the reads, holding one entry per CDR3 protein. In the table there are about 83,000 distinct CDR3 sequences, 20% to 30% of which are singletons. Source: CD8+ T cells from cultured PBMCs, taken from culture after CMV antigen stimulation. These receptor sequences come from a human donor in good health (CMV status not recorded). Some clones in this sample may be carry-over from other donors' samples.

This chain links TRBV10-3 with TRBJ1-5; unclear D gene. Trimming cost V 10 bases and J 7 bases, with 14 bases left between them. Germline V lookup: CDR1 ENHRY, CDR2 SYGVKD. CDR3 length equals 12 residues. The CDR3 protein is CATGAGRQPQHF. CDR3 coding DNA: TGTGCCACTGGTGCGGGGAGGCAGCCCCAGCATTTT.

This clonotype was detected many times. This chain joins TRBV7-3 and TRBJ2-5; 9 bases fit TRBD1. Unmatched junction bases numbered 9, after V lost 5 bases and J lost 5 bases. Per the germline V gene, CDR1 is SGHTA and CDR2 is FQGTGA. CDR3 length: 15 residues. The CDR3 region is CASSKTGTGIETQYF. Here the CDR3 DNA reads TGTGCCAGCAGCAAAACCGGGACAGGGATCGAGACCCAGTACTTC.

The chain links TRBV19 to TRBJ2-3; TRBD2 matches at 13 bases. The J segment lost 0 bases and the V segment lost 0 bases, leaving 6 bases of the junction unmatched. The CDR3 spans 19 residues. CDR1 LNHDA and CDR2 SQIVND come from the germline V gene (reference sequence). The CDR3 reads CASSIDRLAGGTSTDTQYF. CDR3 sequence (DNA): TGTGCCAGTAGTATAGATCGACTAGCGGGGGGCACTAGCACAGATACGCAGTATTTT. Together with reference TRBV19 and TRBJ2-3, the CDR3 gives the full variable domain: DGGITQSPKYLFRKEGQNVTLSCEQNLNHDAMYWYRQDPGQGLRLIYYSQIVNDFQKGDIAEGYSVSREKKESFPLTVTSAQKNPTAFYLCASSIDRLAGGTSTDTQYFGPGTRLTVL.

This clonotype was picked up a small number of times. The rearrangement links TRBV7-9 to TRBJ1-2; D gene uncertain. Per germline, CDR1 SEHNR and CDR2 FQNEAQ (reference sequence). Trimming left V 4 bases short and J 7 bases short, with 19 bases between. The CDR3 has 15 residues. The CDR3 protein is CASSSLQDVQAGYTF. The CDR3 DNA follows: TGTGCCAGCAGCTCTCTCCAAGATGTACAAGCTGGCTACACCTTC.

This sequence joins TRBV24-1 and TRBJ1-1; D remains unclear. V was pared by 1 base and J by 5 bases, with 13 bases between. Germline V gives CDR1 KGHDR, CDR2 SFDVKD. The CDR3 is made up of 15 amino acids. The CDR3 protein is CATSDLGSSGTEAFF. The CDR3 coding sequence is TGTGCCACCAGTGATTTAGGGTCGAGCGGGACTGAAGCTTTCTTT.

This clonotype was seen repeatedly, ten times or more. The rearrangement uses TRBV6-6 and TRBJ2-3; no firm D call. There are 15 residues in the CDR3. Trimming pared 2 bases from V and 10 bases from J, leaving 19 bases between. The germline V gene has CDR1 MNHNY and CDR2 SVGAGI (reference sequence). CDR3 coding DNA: TGTGCCAGCAGTTACCCCCCCTCGCCCGAGGCCCCGCAGTATTTT. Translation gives CASSYPPSPEAPQYF.

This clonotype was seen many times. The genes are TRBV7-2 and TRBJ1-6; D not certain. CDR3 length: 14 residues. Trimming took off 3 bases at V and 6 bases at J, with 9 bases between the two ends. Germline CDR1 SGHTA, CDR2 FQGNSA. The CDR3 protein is CASSFGNANSPLHF. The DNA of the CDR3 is TGTGCCAGCAGCTTTGGGAACGCTAATTCACCCCTCCACTTT. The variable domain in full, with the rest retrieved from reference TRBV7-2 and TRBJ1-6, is GAGVSQSPSNKVTEKGKDVELRCDPISGHTALYWYRQSLGQGLEFLIYFQGNSAPDKSGLPSDRFSAERTGGSVSTLTIQRTQQEDSAVYLCASSFGNANSPLHFGNGTRLTVT.

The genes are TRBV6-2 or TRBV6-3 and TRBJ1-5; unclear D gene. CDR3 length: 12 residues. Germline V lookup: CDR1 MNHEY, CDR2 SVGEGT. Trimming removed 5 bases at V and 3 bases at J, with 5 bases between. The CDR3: CASSNHNQPQHF. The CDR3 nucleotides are TGTGCCAGCAGTAACCACAATCAGCCCCAGCATTTT.

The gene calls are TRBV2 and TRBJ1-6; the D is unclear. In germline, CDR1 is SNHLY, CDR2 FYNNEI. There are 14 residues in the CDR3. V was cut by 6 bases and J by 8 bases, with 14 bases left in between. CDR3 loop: CASRRVVFDSPLHF. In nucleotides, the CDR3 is TGTGCCAGCAGGAGGGTGGTTTTCGATTCACCCCTCCACTTT.

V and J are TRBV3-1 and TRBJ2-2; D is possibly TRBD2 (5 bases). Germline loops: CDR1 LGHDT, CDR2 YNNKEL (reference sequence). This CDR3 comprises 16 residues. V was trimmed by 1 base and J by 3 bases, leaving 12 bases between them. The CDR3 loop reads CASSQGQEEYTGELFF. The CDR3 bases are TGTGCCAGCAGCCAAGGGCAGGAGGAATACACCGGGGAGCTGTTTTTT.

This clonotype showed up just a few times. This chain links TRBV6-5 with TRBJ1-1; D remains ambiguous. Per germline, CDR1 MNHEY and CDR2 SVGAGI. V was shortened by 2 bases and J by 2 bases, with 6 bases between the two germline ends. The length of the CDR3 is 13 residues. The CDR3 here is CASSYAENTEAFF. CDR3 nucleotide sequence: TGTGCCAGCAGTTACGCTGAAAACACTGAAGCTTTCTTT.

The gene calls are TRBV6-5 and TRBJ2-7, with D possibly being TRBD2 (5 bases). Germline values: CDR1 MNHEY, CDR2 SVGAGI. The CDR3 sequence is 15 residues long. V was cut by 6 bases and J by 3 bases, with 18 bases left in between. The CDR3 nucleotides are TGTGCCAGCAGACAAGGGCGGGCGACCATCTACGAGCAGTACTTC. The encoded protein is CASRQGRATIYEQYF.

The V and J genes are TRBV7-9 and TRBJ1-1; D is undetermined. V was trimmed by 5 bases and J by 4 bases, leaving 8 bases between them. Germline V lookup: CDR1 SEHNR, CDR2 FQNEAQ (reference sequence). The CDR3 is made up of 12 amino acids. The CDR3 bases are TGTGCCAGCAGCGTATCGGGCACTGAAGCTTTCTTT. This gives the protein CASSVSGTEAFF.

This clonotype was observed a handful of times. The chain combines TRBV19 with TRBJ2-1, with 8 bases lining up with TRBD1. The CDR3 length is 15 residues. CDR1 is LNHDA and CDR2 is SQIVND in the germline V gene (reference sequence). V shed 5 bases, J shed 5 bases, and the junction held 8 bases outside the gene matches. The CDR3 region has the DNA TGTGCCAGTAGTTCGCGACAGGGGACTCACAATGAGCAGTTCTTC. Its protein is CASSSRQGTHNEQFF.

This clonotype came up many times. The CDR3 spells CASSEGRAGATLRNNSPLHF. CDR3 DNA sequence: TGTGCCAGCAGTGAAGGAAGGGCAGGGGCTACCTTGAGGAATAATTCACCCCTCCACTTT. The chain recombines TRBV6-1 with TRBJ1-6; D possibly corresponds to TRBD1 (6 bases). Germline V gene sequence: CDR1 MNHNS, CDR2 SASEGT. V lost 1 base to trimming and J lost 5 bases, with 24 bases between them. This CDR3 region has 20 residues.

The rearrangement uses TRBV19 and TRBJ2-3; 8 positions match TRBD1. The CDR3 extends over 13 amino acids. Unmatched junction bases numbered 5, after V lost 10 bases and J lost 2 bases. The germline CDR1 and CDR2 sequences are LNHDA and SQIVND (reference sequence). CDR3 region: CATGTGPTDTQYF. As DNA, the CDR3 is TGTGCCACGGGGACAGGTCCCACAGATACGCAGTATTTT.

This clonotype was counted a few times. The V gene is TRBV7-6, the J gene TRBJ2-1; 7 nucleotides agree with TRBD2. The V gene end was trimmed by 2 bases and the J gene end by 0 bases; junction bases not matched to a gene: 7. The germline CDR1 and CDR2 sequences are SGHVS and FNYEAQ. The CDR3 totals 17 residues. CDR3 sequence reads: CASSLPPGGDSYNEQFF. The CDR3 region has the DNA TGTGCCAGCAGCTTACCCCCGGGGGGAGACTCCTACAATGAGCAGTTCTTC.

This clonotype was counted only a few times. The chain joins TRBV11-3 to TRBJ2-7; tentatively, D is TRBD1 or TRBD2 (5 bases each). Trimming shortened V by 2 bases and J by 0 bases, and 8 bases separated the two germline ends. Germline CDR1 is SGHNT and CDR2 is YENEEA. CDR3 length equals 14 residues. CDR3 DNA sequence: TGTGCCAGCAGCTTAAGGGACGCCTCCTACGAGCAGTACTTC. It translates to CASSLRDASYEQYF.

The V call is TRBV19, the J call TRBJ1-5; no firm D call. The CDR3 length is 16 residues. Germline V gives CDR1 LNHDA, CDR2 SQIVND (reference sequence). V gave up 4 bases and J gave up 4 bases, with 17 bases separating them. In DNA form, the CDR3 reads TGTGCCAGTAGTACTACCGGGCCATCGGGGAATCAGCCCCAGCATTTT. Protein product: CASSTTGPSGNQPQHF.

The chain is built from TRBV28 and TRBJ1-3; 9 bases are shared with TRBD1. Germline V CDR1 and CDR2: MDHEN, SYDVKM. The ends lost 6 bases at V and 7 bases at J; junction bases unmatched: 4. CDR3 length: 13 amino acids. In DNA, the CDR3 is TGTGCCAGCAGACAGGGGGCTCGGAACACCATATATTTT. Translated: CASRQGARNTIYF.

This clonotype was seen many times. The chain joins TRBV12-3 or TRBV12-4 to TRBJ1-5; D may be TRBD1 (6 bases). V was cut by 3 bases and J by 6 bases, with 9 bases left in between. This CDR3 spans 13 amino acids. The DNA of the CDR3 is TGTGCCAGCAGTTTCGCAGGGGTTCAGCCCCAGCATTTT. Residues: CASSFAGVQPQHF.

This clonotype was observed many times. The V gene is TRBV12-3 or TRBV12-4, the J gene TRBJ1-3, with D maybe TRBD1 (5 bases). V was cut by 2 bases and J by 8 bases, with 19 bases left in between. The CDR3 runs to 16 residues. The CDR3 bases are TGTGCCAGCAGTTTACTGTTACAGGTTGACCCGGACACCATATATTTT. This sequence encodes CASSLLLQVDPDTIYF.

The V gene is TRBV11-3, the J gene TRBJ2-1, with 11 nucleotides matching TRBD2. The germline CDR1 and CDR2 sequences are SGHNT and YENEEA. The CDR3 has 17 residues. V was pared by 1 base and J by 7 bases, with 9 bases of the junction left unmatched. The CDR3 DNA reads TGTGCCAGCAGCTTAGGGGTAGCGGGGGGGCCAAGAAATGAGCAGTTCTTC. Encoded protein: CASSLGVAGGPRNEQFF. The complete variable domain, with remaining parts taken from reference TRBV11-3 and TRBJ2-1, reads EAGVVQSPRYKIIEKKQPVAFWCNPISGHNTLYWYLQNLGQGPELLIRYENEEAVDDSQLPKDRFSAERLKGVDSTLKIQPAELGDSAVYLCASSLGVAGGPRNEQFFGPGTRLTVL.

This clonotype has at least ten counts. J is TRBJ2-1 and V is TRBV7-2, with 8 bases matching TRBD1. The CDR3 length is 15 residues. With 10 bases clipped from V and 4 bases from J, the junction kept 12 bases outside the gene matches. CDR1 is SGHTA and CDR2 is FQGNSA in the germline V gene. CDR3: CATTQSGTGYNEQFF. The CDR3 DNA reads TGTGCCACCACCCAATCCGGGACAGGATACAATGAGCAGTTCTTC.

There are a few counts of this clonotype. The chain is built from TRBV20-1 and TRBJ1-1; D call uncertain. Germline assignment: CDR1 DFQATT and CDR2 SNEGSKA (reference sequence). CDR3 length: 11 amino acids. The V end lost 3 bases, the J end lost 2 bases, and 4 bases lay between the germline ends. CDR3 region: CSARKNTEAFF. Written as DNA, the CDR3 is TGCAGTGCTAGGAAAAACACTGAAGCTTTCTTT.